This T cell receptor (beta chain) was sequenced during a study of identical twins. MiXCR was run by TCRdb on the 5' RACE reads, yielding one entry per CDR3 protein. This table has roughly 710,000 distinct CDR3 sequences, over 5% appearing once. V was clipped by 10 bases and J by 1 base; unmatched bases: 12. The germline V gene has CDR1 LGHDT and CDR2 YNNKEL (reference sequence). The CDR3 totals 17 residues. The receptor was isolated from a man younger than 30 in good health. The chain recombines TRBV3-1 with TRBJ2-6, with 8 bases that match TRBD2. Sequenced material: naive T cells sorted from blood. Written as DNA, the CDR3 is TGTGCCACCGCCTCAGCGGGGGTCCAGTCTGGGGCCAACGTCCTGACTTTC. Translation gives CATASAGVQSGANVLTF.